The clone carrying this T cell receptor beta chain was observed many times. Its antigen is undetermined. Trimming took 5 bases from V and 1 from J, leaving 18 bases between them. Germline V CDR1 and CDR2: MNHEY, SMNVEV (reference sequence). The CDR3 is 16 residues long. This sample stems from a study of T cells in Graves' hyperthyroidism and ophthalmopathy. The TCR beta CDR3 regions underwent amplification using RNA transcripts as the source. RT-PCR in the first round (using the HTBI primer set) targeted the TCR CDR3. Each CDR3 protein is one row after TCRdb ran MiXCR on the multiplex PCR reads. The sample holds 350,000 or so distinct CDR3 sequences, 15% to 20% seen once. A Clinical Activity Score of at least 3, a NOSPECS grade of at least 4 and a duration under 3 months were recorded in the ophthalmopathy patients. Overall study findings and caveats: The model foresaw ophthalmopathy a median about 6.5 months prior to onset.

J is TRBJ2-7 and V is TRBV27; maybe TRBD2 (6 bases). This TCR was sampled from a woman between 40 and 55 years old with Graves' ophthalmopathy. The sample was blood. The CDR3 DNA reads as TGTGCCAGCAGTAACCCGCAGGTTAGCGGTTCCTACGAGCAGTACTTC. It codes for CASSNPQVSGSYEQYF.